The T cell receptor (beta chain) described here comes from a study of Ad26.COV2.S vaccination and SARS-CoV-2 variants. Germline loops: CDR1 SGHTA, CDR2 FQGNSA. The CDR3 covers 16 residues. J gave up 9 bases and V 1 base, and 8 bases lay outside the gene matches. Specified treatment: around 19 received Ad26.COV2.S at low or high dose, single or two shots; five or six received placebo; per-sample allocation not given. Following the first vaccine or placebo injection, samples were taken on day 63. At a Boston site, the person donating was an adult of 18-55 years. A remark on this clone: Its antigen is currently unknown.

Study outcomes and limitations: Researchers reported similar non-spike TCR breadth in vaccine and placebo recipients.

Assay used: immunoSEQ multiplex PCR; TCRdb lists only in-frame clones, some missing. The data hold under 300,000 clones, with roughly nine tenths observed a single time. The sequence came from a person between 18 and 65 years old who received the Ad26.COV2.S COVID-19 vaccine or a placebo. This sample comprised peripheral blood, obtained in a trial of Ad26.COV2.S vaccine versus placebo. This rearrangement joins TRBV7-2 to TRBJ1-6; 8 bases fit TRBD1. CDR3 DNA: TGTGCCAGCAGCTTAGGATACGGACAGGGAAGTTCACCCCTCCACTTT. Translation: CASSLGYGQGSSPLHF.